This is a list of T cell receptor beta chains from one sample in a study of OX40 agonist ivuxolimab in advanced cancers. Sequencing used immunoSEQ multiplex PCR; TCRdb keeps in-frame clones, though not all of them. The sample consists of 75,000 to 95,000 clones, 85% to 90% of them appearing once. The specimen was CD4+ or CD8+ T cells sorted from blood, collected in a trial of the OX40 agonist ivuxolimab. The source of these receptors is an adult with an advanced solid tumor such as melanoma, head and neck, liver or kidney cancer. Each CDR3 is given with its conserved first and last residue. D genes are given only for firm matches. Size is stated for part of the rows, as once, few or many counts, or as a class when the clone is expanded.

d_gene: -
abundance: -
len: 13
v_gene: TRBV7-2
j_gene: TRBJ2-7
CDR3aa: CASSLVSNGEQYF
CDR3nt: TGTGCCAGCAGCTTAGTGTCGAACGGCGAGCAGTACTTC

d_gene: -
abundance: -
len: 13
v_gene: TRBV18
j_gene: TRBJ2-7
CDR3aa: CASSVLPTYEQYF
CDR3nt: TGTGCCAGCTCCGTATTGCCGACCTACGAGCAGTACTTC

d_gene: TRBD2
abundance: -
len: 18
v_gene: TRBV5-4
j_gene: TRBJ2-1
CDR3aa: CASSLGLAGASSYNEQFF
CDR3nt: TGTGCCAGCAGCTTGGGGCTAGCGGGGGCGAGCTCCTACAATGAGCAGTTCTTC

d_gene: TRBD1
abundance: -
len: 15
v_gene: TRBV9
j_gene: TRBJ2-1
CDR3aa: CASSGGTDWYNEQFF
CDR3nt: TGTGCCAGCAGCGGAGGGACAGATTGGTACAATGAGCAGTTCTTC

d_gene: -
abundance: -
len: 16
v_gene: TRBV9
j_gene: TRBJ1-2
CDR3aa: CASSVALGIGNYGYTF
CDR3nt: TGTGCCAGCAGCGTAGCTTTAGGAATAGGCAACTATGGCTACACCTTC

d_gene: TRBD2
abundance: -
len: 16
v_gene: TRBV9
j_gene: TRBJ2-2
CDR3aa: CASSVKPAGGTGELFF
CDR3nt: TGTGCCAGCAGCGTAAAGCCAGCGGGAGGCACCGGGGAGCTGTTTTTT

d_gene: -
abundance: -
len: 13
v_gene: TRBV15
j_gene: TRBJ2-5
CDR3aa: CATSRDPGETQYF
CDR3nt: TGTGCCACCAGCAGGGACCCGGGAGAGACCCAGTACTTC

d_gene: -
abundance: -
len: 12
v_gene: TRBV6-6
j_gene: TRBJ2-7
CDR3aa: CASSRMVGEQYF
CDR3nt: TGTGCCAGCAGCCGCATGGTGGGCGAGCAGTACTTC

d_gene: -
abundance: -
len: 10
v_gene: TRBV29-1
j_gene: TRBJ1-2
CDR3aa: CGATGRSYTF
CDR3nt: TGCGGTGCGACCGGGCGGAGCTACACCTTC

d_gene: TRBD1
abundance: -
len: 15
v_gene: TRBV6-1
j_gene: TRBJ2-2
CDR3aa: CASFGTGANTGELFF
CDR3nt: TGTGCCAGCTTTGGGACAGGGGCGAACACCGGGGAGCTGTTTTTT

d_gene: -
abundance: few
len: 13
v_gene: TRBV9
j_gene: TRBJ1-1
CDR3aa: CASSVLDYTEAFF
CDR3nt: TGTGCCAGCAGCGTACTCGATTACACTGAAGCTTTCTTT

d_gene: -
abundance: once
len: 13
v_gene: TRBV4-3
j_gene: TRBJ1-2
CDR3aa: CASSQVGNYGYTF
CDR3nt: TGCGCCAGCAGCCAAGTTGGTAACTATGGCTACACCTTC

d_gene: TRBD2
abundance: -
len: 18
v_gene: TRBV18
j_gene: TRBJ2-7
CDR3aa: CASSPTAVIAGSIYEQYF
CDR3nt: TGTGCCAGCTCACCCACCGCAGTAATAGCGGGATCAATCTACGAGCAGTACTTC

d_gene: -
abundance: -
len: 15
v_gene: TRBV18
j_gene: TRBJ1-1
CDR3aa: CASSRGGALNTEAFF
CDR3nt: TGTGCCAGCTCACGGGGGGGGGCCTTGAACACTGAAGCTTTCTTT

d_gene: TRBD1
abundance: -
len: 14
v_gene: TRBV9
j_gene: TRBJ2-7
CDR3aa: CASSVADRGYEQYF
CDR3nt: TGTGCCAGCAGCGTAGCGGACAGGGGATACGAGCAGTACTTC

d_gene: -
abundance: -
len: 13
v_gene: TRBV7-9
j_gene: TRBJ1-1
CDR3aa: CASSSGSNTEAFF
CDR3nt: TGTGCCAGCAGCTCCGGGTCGAACACTGAAGCTTTCTTT

d_gene: -
abundance: -
len: 15
v_gene: TRBV7-2
j_gene: TRBJ2-5
CDR3aa: CASSRHRSGQETQYF
CDR3nt: TGTGCCAGCAGCCGACATCGATCGGGACAAGAGACCCAGTACTTC

d_gene: TRBD1
abundance: -
len: 16
v_gene: TRBV5-4
j_gene: TRBJ1-1
CDR3aa: CASSLEGGQGVVTAFF
CDR3nt: TGTGCCAGCAGCTTGGAGGGCGGACAGGGGGTCGTGACGGCTTTCTTT

d_gene: -
abundance: -
len: 13
v_gene: TRBV27
j_gene: TRBJ1-2
CDR3aa: CASRLTGASGYTF
CDR3nt: TGTGCCAGCAGACTAACGGGGGCGAGTGGCTACACCTTC

d_gene: -
abundance: -
len: 18
v_gene: TRBV9
j_gene: TRBJ1-2
CDR3aa: CASSGDKQDRGSVGGYTF
CDR3nt: TGTGCCAGCAGCGGGGACAAACAGGATCGGGGATCGGTAGGAGGCTACACCTTC

d_gene: -
abundance: -
len: 16
v_gene: TRBV12-5
j_gene: TRBJ2-1
CDR3aa: CASGLVERSSYNEQFF
CDR3nt: TGTGCTAGTGGTTTGGTAGAGCGGAGCTCCTACAATGAGCAGTTCTTC

d_gene: TRBD1
abundance: -
len: 15
v_gene: TRBV5-1
j_gene: TRBJ2-7
CDR3aa: CASSLAWDRVYEQYF
CDR3nt: TGCGCCAGCAGCTTGGCTTGGGACAGGGTCTACGAGCAGTACTTC

d_gene: -
abundance: -
len: 12
v_gene: TRBV29-1
j_gene: TRBJ1-1
CDR3aa: CSVDYGNTEAFF
CDR3nt: TGCAGCGTTGACTACGGGAACACTGAAGCTTTCTTT

d_gene: -
abundance: -
len: 13
v_gene: TRBV5-8
j_gene: TRBJ1-5
CDR3aa: CASSARRNQPQHF
CDR3nt: TGTGCCAGCAGCGCGCGCCGGAATCAGCCCCAGCATTTT

d_gene: -
abundance: once
len: 11
v_gene: TRBV20-1
j_gene: TRBJ2-7
CDR3aa: CSARNSYEQYF
CDR3nt: TGCAGTGCTAGAAACAGCTACGAGCAGTACTTC

d_gene: -
abundance: -
len: 15
v_gene: TRBV18
j_gene: TRBJ1-1
CDR3aa: CASSPRRGDGTEAFF
CDR3nt: TGTGCCAGCTCACCTAGGAGGGGGGATGGGACTGAAGCTTTCTTT

d_gene: -
abundance: -
len: 13
v_gene: TRBV6-5
j_gene: TRBJ1-5
CDR3aa: CASIPRGGQPQHF
CDR3nt: TGTGCCAGCATACCGAGGGGAGGGCAGCCCCAGCATTTT

d_gene: -
abundance: -
len: 13
v_gene: TRBV7-2
j_gene: TRBJ1-2
CDR3aa: CASSLGLDYGYTF
CDR3nt: TGTGCCAGCAGCCTAGGACTGGACTATGGCTACACCTTC

d_gene: -
abundance: -
len: 15
v_gene: TRBV9
j_gene: TRBJ1-2
CDR3aa: CASSVAGTIRYGYTF
CDR3nt: TGTGCCAGCAGCGTAGCCGGGACAATTAGGTATGGCTACACCTTC